These 30 T cell receptor beta chains were all obtained from the same sample, sequenced in a study of blood T cell repertoires in COVID-19 (dated by TCRdb to 2019 to 2021). Library preparation employed the immunoSEQ multiplex PCR assay. The clones in this table, taken by TCRdb from immuneACCESS, are in-frame only. Not every clone is retained; where verified, under half of the shortfall comes from an unresolved V gene, and the cause of the rest is unknown. The sample contains tens of thousands of clones, over 75% of them found a single time. The ten largest clones add up to 15% to 20% of the sample. The source material was peripheral blood. Every receptor here comes from a human donor in a cohort sampled during active COVID-19.

This chain links TRBV5-6 with TRBJ1-2; D may be TRBD1 (5 bases). Germline loops: CDR1 SGHDT, CDR2 YYEEEE. This CDR3 comprises 13 residues. The V gene lost 0 bases and the J gene lost 7 bases, with 10 bases spanning the gap. CDR3 in DNA: TGTGCCAGCAGCTTGGCAGGGTCTCTTGGCTACACCTTC. This codes for CASSLAGSLGYTF.

A few counts support this clone. The chain has TRBV4-1 and TRBJ1-2, with 7 nucleotides matching TRBD1. The CDR3 is 15 amino acids. V lost 5 bases to trimming and J lost 4 bases; unmatched junction nucleotides: 10. Germline V gives CDR1 MGHRA, CDR2 YSYEKL. CDR3 residues: CASSVRQGLSYGYTF. DNA for the CDR3: TGCGCCAGCAGCGTAAGACAGGGACTGTCCTATGGCTACACCTTC.

V is TRBV3-1 (or the pseudogene TRBV3-2) and J is TRBJ2-4; TRBD2 matches 12 bases. Germline trimming cut 6 bases from V and 7 bases from J; bases unmatched to any gene: 7. CDR1 and CDR2 from the germline V gene are LGHDT and YNNKEL (reference sequence). The CDR3 extends over 15 amino acids. The CDR3 nucleotides are TGTGCCAGCAGATATACTGGACTAGCGGGGAACATTCAGTACTTC. Translated, it gives CASRYTGLAGNIQYF.

The rearrangement links TRBV3-1 (or the pseudogene TRBV3-2) to TRBJ2-3, with 7 positions matching TRBD1. V shed 2 bases and J 6 bases; nucleotides not matched to a gene: 8. CDR3 length equals 15 residues. From germline, CDR1 is LGHDT and CDR2 YNNKEL (reference sequence). CDR3 sequence: CASSQTTGSGDTQYF. In nucleotides, the CDR3 is TGTGCCAGCAGCCAAACGACAGGGTCTGGCGATACGCAGTATTTT.

This clone was recorded a few times. The chain couples TRBV6-5 to TRBJ1-1; a possible D gene is TRBD1 (5 bases). Trimming pared 6 bases from V and 1 base from J, leaving 12 bases between. This CDR3 spans 14 amino acids. The germline V gene has CDR1 MNHEY and CDR2 SVGAGI. In DNA form, the CDR3 reads TGTGCCAGCAGCCAACAGGAGAGGAACACTGAAGCTTTCTTT. The encoded protein is CASSQQERNTEAFF.

The chain links TRBV18 to TRBJ1-2; D possibly corresponds to TRBD1 (5 bases). The CDR3 contains 16 residues. The germline V gene has CDR1 KGHSH and CDR2 LQKENI. Trimming left V 3 bases short and J 5 bases short, with 19 bases between. The CDR3 protein is CASSPPVTDNSYGYTF. The CDR3 DNA sequence: TGTGCCAGCTCACCCCCAGTGACAGACAATAGTTATGGCTACACCTTC.

This chain connects TRBV7-3 to TRBJ2-3, with 10 positions matching TRBD2. The CDR3 has 19 residues. Losses at the gene ends were 0 bases for V and 0 bases for J; bases not matched to a gene: 9. Germline loops: CDR1 SGHTA, CDR2 FQGTGA. CDR3 DNA: TGTGCCAGCAGCTTAACGCCTAGCGGGAGAAAAATTAGCACAGATACGCAGTATTTT. It translates to CASSLTPSGRKISTDTQYF.

The V call is TRBV20-1, the J call TRBJ2-7, with TRBD1 identical over 10 bases. The V segment lost 3 bases and the J segment 5 bases; nucleotides outside the gene matches: 4. This CDR3 spans 13 amino acids. Germline loops: CDR1 DFQATT, CDR2 SNEGSKA (reference sequence). CDR3 nucleotide sequence: TGCAGTGCTAGTCGACAGGGGGCCCACGAGCAGTACTTC. Translating gives CSASRQGAHEQYF.

This chain joins TRBV6-5 and TRBJ1-3; 9 nucleotides align to TRBD1. The CDR3 is 15 residues long. V gave up 5 bases and J gave up 2 bases; unmatched junction bases: 4. Germline CDR1 and CDR2: MNHEY and SVGAGI. For the CDR3, the DNA is TGTGCCAGCAGTAGGGACAGGGTAACTGGAAACACCATATATTTT. This encodes CASSRDRVTGNTIYF.

The rearrangement joins TRBV3-1 (or the pseudogene TRBV3-2) to TRBJ2-3, with 14 bases identical to TRBD2. V lost 4 bases and J lost 4; bases outside the gene matches: 1. This CDR3 is built from 15 residues. Germline assignment: CDR1 LGHDT and CDR2 YNNKEL (reference sequence). Written as DNA, the CDR3 is TGTGCCAGCAGCCCGACTAGCGGGGGGGCAGATACGCAGTATTTT. Translation gives CASSPTSGGADTQYF.

CDR3 nucleotides: TGTGCCAGCAGCTTAACAGGGGCGGCGACGATCCCGAACACTGAAGCTTTCTTT. Encoded protein: CASSLTGAATIPNTEAFF. The chain is built from TRBV11-3 and TRBJ1-1, with TRBD1 matching 7 bases. The trim removed 2 bases at V and 1 base at J, leaving 13 bases unmatched. CDR1 is SGHNT, CDR2 YENEEA, per germline. This CDR3 spans 18 amino acids.

The V gene is TRBV5-1, the J gene TRBJ2-2; D remains ambiguous. V shed 0 bases and J shed 2 bases, with 14 bases lying between them. The CDR3 totals 17 residues. Looked up from germline, CDR1 is SGHRS and CDR2 is YFSETQ. The CDR3 nucleotides read TGCGCCAGCAGCTTGGATTCCAGGCCGTATAACACCGGGGAGCTGTTTTTT. The encoded protein is CASSLDSRPYNTGELFF.

The chain links TRBV5-1 to TRBJ1-4; TRBD1 aligns across 7 bases. This CDR3 has 15 amino acids. Germline V lookup: CDR1 SGHRS, CDR2 YFSETQ. V gave up 1 base and J gave up 6 bases; unmatched junction bases: 6. DNA for the CDR3: TGCGCCAGCAGCTTGTTACCCGGGACAGATGAAAAACTGTTTTTT. It is translated as CASSLLPGTDEKLFF.

This rearrangement joins TRBV7-2 to TRBJ2-7; the match to TRBD2 covers 8 bases. The junction had 8 bases not matched to a gene; V was cut back by 4 bases and J by 3 bases. The CDR3 spans 15 residues. Germline CDR1 is SGHTA and CDR2 is FQGNSA. The CDR3 region is CASSSSGTRYYEQYF. CDR3 coding DNA: TGTGCCAGCAGCTCATCCGGGACTAGATACTACGAGCAGTACTTC.

The chain carries TRBV27 and TRBJ1-2; 10 nucleotides line up with TRBD1. V trimming: 8 bases; J trimming: 2 bases; junction bases outside the gene matches: 8. This CDR3 contains 15 residues. CDR1 is MNHEY, CDR2 SMNVEV, per germline (reference sequence). The CDR3 loop reads CASRPRTGGNYGYTF. In nucleotides, the CDR3 is TGTGCCAGCCGCCCAAGGACAGGGGGGAACTATGGCTACACCTTC.

The chain links TRBV30 to TRBJ1-6; 9 bases are shared with TRBD1. CDR3 size: 18 residues. Losses at the gene ends were 4 bases for V and 7 bases for J; bases not matched to a gene: 17. Germline V gene lookup returns CDR1 GTSNPN and CDR2 SVGIG (reference sequence). The CDR3 reads CAWTHSGQGGADNSPLHF. CDR3 coding DNA: TGTGCCTGGACCCATTCGGGACAGGGAGGAGCGGACAATTCACCCCTCCACTTT. Full variable domain (outside the CDR3, taken from reference TRBV30 and TRBJ1-6): SQTIHQWPATLVQPVGSPLSLECTVEGTSNPNLYWYRQAAGRGLQLLFYSVGIGQISSEVPQNLSASRPQDRQFILSSKKLLLSDSGFYLCAWTHSGQGGADNSPLHFGNGTRLTVT.

The V call is TRBV28, the J call TRBJ1-4; 10 bases are shared with TRBD1. Germline CDR1 is MDHEN and CDR2 is SYDVKM. CDR3 length: 14 residues. The V gene end was trimmed by 4 bases and the J gene end by 8 bases; junction bases not matched to a gene: 4. The CDR3 loop reads CASSSGQGGEKLFF. The CDR3 DNA follows: TGTGCCAGCAGTTCAGGACAGGGGGGAGAAAAACTGTTTTTT.

This chain joins TRBV5-1 and TRBJ2-2; D is unclear. From germline, CDR1 is SGHRS and CDR2 YFSETQ. The CDR3 spans 13 residues. The V and J ends lost 0 bases and 4 bases respectively, with 4 bases between them. The CDR3 sequence: CASSLDRTGELFF. CDR3 bases: TGCGCCAGCAGCTTGGATCGCACCGGGGAGCTGTTTTTT.

This sequence joins TRBV12-3 or TRBV12-4 and TRBJ1-2, with D perhaps TRBD1 (6 bases). V was shortened by 6 bases and J by 2 bases, with 10 bases between the two germline ends. The CDR3 is 13 amino acids. CDR3 in DNA: TGTGCCAGCAGCAGGACAGTCAACTATGGCTACACCTTC. Amino acids: CASSRTVNYGYTF.

This chain joins TRBV10-3 and TRBJ2-1, with TRBD1 matching over 9 bases. The CDR3 is 14 residues long. CDR1 is ENHRY and CDR2 is SYGVKD in the germline V gene. V lost 9 bases and J lost 7; bases outside the gene matches: 10. CDR3 DNA sequence: TGTGCCATACATCCGGGACAGGGTGCAAATGAGCAGTTCTTC. Protein product: CAIHPGQGANEQFF.

This clone was seen a single time. CDR3: CASSGRAFIQPQHF. In nucleotides, the CDR3 is TGTGCCAGCAGTGGCAGGGCATTTATTCAGCCCCAGCATTTT. The chain couples TRBV6-6 to TRBJ1-5; D is perhaps TRBD1 (5 bases). CDR3 length: 14 amino acids. CDR1 is MNHNY, CDR2 SVGAGI, per germline (reference sequence). The V end lost 5 bases, the J end lost 6 bases, and 14 bases lay between the germline ends.

The chain uses TRBV29-1 and TRBJ1-1, with D unresolved. V lost 4 bases and J 1 base, leaving 7 bases between the germline ends. Germline V gives CDR1 SQVTM, CDR2 ANQGSEA. The CDR3 runs 12 residues. The chain's CDR3 is CSVASSNTEAFF. For the CDR3, the DNA is TGCAGCGTTGCCTCCTCGAACACTGAAGCTTTCTTT. The whole variable domain, remainder taken from reference TRBV29-1 and TRBJ1-1, is SAVISQKPSRDICQRGTSLTIQCQVDSQVTMMFWYRQQPGQSLTLIATANQGSEATYESGFVIDKFPISRPNLTFSTLTVSNMSPEDSSIYLCSVASSNTEAFFGQGTRLTVV.

This chain uses TRBV2 with TRBJ2-3; TRBD2 is a possible D gene (5 bases). Between the trimmed V and J ends, which lost 7 bases and 4 bases, there was a span of 12 bases. The CDR3 length is 13 residues. CDR1 and CDR2 from the germline V gene are SNHLY and FYNNEI. The CDR3 loop is CASIGLEADTQYF. Written as DNA, the CDR3 is TGTGCCAGCATTGGACTCGAGGCAGATACGCAGTATTTT.

The V call is TRBV19, the J call TRBJ2-7; 9 bases match TRBD1. The ends lost 6 bases at V and 0 bases at J; junction bases unmatched: 6. CDR1 and CDR2 (germline): LNHDA, SQIVND (reference sequence). This CDR3 has 15 amino acids. CDR3: CASRQGTGISYEQYF. CDR3 nucleotide sequence: TGTGCCAGTAGGCAAGGGACAGGGATCTCCTACGAGCAGTACTTC.

The rearrangement links TRBV7-8 to TRBJ2-5; D is possibly TRBD2 (7 bases). Trimming left V 4 bases short and J 7 bases short, with 16 bases between. From germline, CDR1 is SGHVS and CDR2 FQNEAQ. The length of the CDR3 is 14 residues. The CDR3 loop is CASSSVGRGGTQYF. For the CDR3, the DNA is TGTGCCAGCAGCTCAGTGGGAAGGGGGGGGACCCAGTACTTC.

The table lists this clone with a few counts. The chain couples TRBV6-2 or TRBV6-3 to TRBJ1-5, with 10 positions matching TRBD1. CDR3 length: 16 amino acids. The V segment lost 2 bases and the J segment 10 bases; nucleotides outside the gene matches: 11. CDR1 is MNHEY and CDR2 is SVGEGT in the germline V gene. CDR3 DNA: TGTGCCAGCAGTTACCGGGGACAGGGGTCAATCAGCCCCCAGCATTTT. Translation gives CASSYRGQGSISPQHF.

The V call is TRBV5-1, the J call TRBJ2-7; 9 positions match TRBD1. The CDR3 is 16 amino acids. Germline V CDR1 and CDR2: SGHRS, YFSETQ. The J segment lost 2 bases and the V segment lost 4 bases, leaving 10 bases of the junction unmatched. The chain's CDR3 is CASSPRGDRVAYEQYF. CDR3 DNA: TGCGCCAGCAGCCCCAGGGGGGACAGGGTAGCCTACGAGCAGTACTTC.

This clone appeared a single time. The chain couples TRBV5-4 to TRBJ2-2, with TRBD1 identical over 9 bases. This CDR3 has 15 residues. V lost 5 bases to trimming and J lost 5 bases; unmatched junction nucleotides: 7. Germline CDR1 SGHNT, CDR2 YYREEE (reference sequence). The CDR3 DNA follows: TGTGCCAGCAGGGATACAGGGGGCAGAACCGGGGAGCTGTTTTTT. This sequence encodes CASRDTGGRTGELFF.

The CDR3, as DNA: TGTGCCAGCAGGGGGGCCGAGGGTCAGCCCCAGCATTTT. The encoded protein is CASRGAEGQPQHF. This sequence joins TRBV2 and TRBJ1-5; D perhaps matches TRBD1 (6 bases). There are 13 residues in the CDR3. The germline V and J ends were trimmed by 6 bases and 6 bases, with 12 bases remaining between them. Per the germline V gene, CDR1 is SNHLY and CDR2 is FYNNEI.

The chain links TRBV2 to TRBJ2-7; TRBD2 is a possible D gene (6 bases). Trimming left V 5 bases short and J 2 bases short, with 13 bases between. The length of the CDR3 is 14 residues. CDR1 SNHLY and CDR2 FYNNEI come from the germline V gene. CDR3 amino acids: CASSFLRGTYEQYF. In nucleotides, the CDR3 is TGTGCCAGCAGTTTCCTGCGGGGCACCTACGAGCAGTACTTC. Supplemented by reference TRBV2 and TRBJ2-7, the full variable domain reads EPEVTQTPSHQVTQMGQEVILRCVPISNHLYFYWYRQILGQKVEFLVSFYNNEISEKSEIFDDQFSVERPDGSNFTLKIRSTKLEDSAMYFCASSFLRGTYEQYFGPGTRLTVT.